Sequencing of this T cell receptor (beta chain) was carried out in a study of regulatory T cells in long-lasting Graves disease. Study-wide results and caveats: Persistent disease exhibited a predilection for TRBV28, TRBJ1-2 and TRBJ2-5. Authors noted too few samples as a limitation.

At least ten counts were recorded for this clonotype. Antigen unknown. In building TCR beta libraries, iRepertoire HTBI primers were used together with Arm-PCR of CDR3 regions. TCRdb re-called the multiplex PCR reads through MiXCR, storing one row per CDR3 protein. The repertoire holds roughly 400,000 distinct CDR3 sequences, with 21% as singletons. Indicated time point: persistent/refractory GD, antithyroid drugs over 5 years with positive TRAb. RNA from PBMCs was the source of the TCR library. The CDR3 runs to 15 residues. Per germline, CDR1 SGHTS and CDR2 YDEGEE. Trimming took 3 bases from V and 10 from J; bases not matched to a gene: 11.

The sample here was peripheral blood mononuclear cells (PBMCs), taken when the disease was refractory, from a patient treated with antithyroid drugs. This sequence joins TRBV5-8 and TRBJ1-4; 8 bases line up with TRBD1. The receptor was derived from a female donor with Graves disease. CDR3: CASSYGTGVGGKLFF. For the CDR3, the DNA is TGTGCCAGCAGCTACGGGACAGGCGTGGGAGGAAAACTGTTTTTT.